The rows below give T cell receptor beta chains drawn from one sample of a study of CD8+ T cells in alopecia areata. Only in-frame clones appear in the TCRdb table, and some are missing; sequencing was by immunoSEQ multiplex PCR. In the table there are approximately 7,800 clones, 64% of which are singletons. Source: skin, taken at week 0. The receptors come from a human donor with alopecia areata. Each CDR3 is given with its conserved first and last residue. A D gene is named only where the DNA matches it firmly. For some rows the clone size is stated as once, few or many, or as a class when expanded; others skip it.

CDR3nt: TGCGCCAGCAGTGAGGAAGGGACCGCCGAAAGCTCCTACGAGCAGTACTTC
CDR3aa: CASSEEGTAESSYEQYF
abundance: -
j_gene: TRBJ2-7
len: 17
v_gene: TRBV10-1
d_gene: -

CDR3nt: TGTGCCAGCAGCAGAAGCGGTGAAGCTTTCTTT
CDR3aa: CASSRSGEAFF
abundance: -
j_gene: TRBJ1-1
len: 11
v_gene: TRBV7-6
d_gene: -

CDR3nt: TGTGCCAGCAGTTACAGGAACACTGAAGCTTTCTTT
CDR3aa: CASSYRNTEAFF
abundance: -
j_gene: TRBJ1-1
len: 12
v_gene: TRBV6-6
d_gene: -

CDR3nt: TGCGCCAGCAGCTTGGCCGGGGACACCTACACCGGGGAGCTGTTTTTT
CDR3aa: CASSLAGDTYTGELFF
abundance: once
j_gene: TRBJ2-2
len: 16
v_gene: TRBV5-1
d_gene: -

CDR3nt: TGTGCCAGCCGCTTGGCGGGGCGCGTCCCGAGCTCTGGGGCCAACGTCCTGACTTTC
CDR3aa: CASRLAGRVPSSGANVLTF
abundance: hyperexpanded
j_gene: TRBJ2-6
len: 19
v_gene: TRBV28
d_gene: -

CDR3nt: TGTGCCAGCAGCTTCTTAGGGACAGTTAATGAAAAACTGTTTTTT
CDR3aa: CASSFLGTVNEKLFF
abundance: -
j_gene: TRBJ1-4
len: 15
v_gene: TRBV5-6
d_gene: TRBD1

CDR3nt: TGCGCCAGCAGCCGAAAGGAGGATTCACCCCTCCACTTT
CDR3aa: CASSRKEDSPLHF
abundance: -
j_gene: TRBJ1-6
len: 13
v_gene: TRBV4-1
d_gene: -

CDR3nt: TGTGCCAGCAGTCTTATAGAGGCCCCAGATACGCAGTATTTT
CDR3aa: CASSLIEAPDTQYF
abundance: -
j_gene: TRBJ2-3
len: 14
v_gene: TRBV6-6
d_gene: -

CDR3nt: TGTGCCAGCAGTCCCCTGGGACAGAGCTATGGCTACACCTTC
CDR3aa: CASSPLGQSYGYTF
abundance: -
j_gene: TRBJ1-2
len: 14
v_gene: TRBV28
d_gene: TRBD1

CDR3nt: TGTGCCAGCAGCTTGGTGGCTAATGAAAAACTGTTTTTT
CDR3aa: CASSLVANEKLFF
abundance: -
j_gene: TRBJ1-4
len: 13
v_gene: TRBV5-5
d_gene: -

CDR3nt: TGTGCCAGCAGCTACGGGACCGTTAATTCACCCCTCCACTTT
CDR3aa: CASSYGTVNSPLHF
abundance: -
j_gene: TRBJ1-6
len: 14
v_gene: TRBV11-1
d_gene: -

CDR3nt: TGCGCCAGCAGCGAAGCCACGGCCACTATGAACACTGAAGCTTTCTTT
CDR3aa: CASSEATATMNTEAFF
abundance: -
j_gene: TRBJ1-1
len: 16
v_gene: TRBV5-1
d_gene: -

CDR3nt: TGTGCCAGCAGCCCCACTCATCGGGACAGGGGGCGAGACCGCGTCTACGAGCAGTACTTC
CDR3aa: CASSPTHRDRGRDRVYEQYF
abundance: few
j_gene: TRBJ2-7
len: 20
v_gene: TRBV13
d_gene: TRBD1

CDR3nt: TGTGCCAGCACTGAGAGGGATTGGCGGTCGAACACCGGGGAGCTGTTTTTT
CDR3aa: CASTERDWRSNTGELFF
abundance: once
j_gene: TRBJ2-2
len: 17
v_gene: TRBV27
d_gene: -

CDR3nt: TGTGCCAGCAGCTTAGGAGGGTCTCGGTCCTATGGCTACACCTTC
CDR3aa: CASSLGGSRSYGYTF
abundance: -
j_gene: TRBJ1-2
len: 15
v_gene: TRBV7-8
d_gene: -

CDR3nt: TGTGCCAGCAGTGAATTTAAGCTGGAGACCCAGTACTTC
CDR3aa: CASSEFKLETQYF
abundance: once
j_gene: TRBJ2-5
len: 13
v_gene: TRBV2
d_gene: -

CDR3nt: TGTGCCAGCAGCGTCGACATGACCTACTCCTACGAGCAGTACTTC
CDR3aa: CASSVDMTYSYEQYF
abundance: once
j_gene: TRBJ2-7
len: 15
v_gene: TRBV5-3
d_gene: -